The present T cell receptor (beta chain) was sequenced within a study of CD8+CD57+ T cells in acquired aplastic anemia. Whole-study context: Sorted cells (CD4+ and CD8+) yielded DNA amounts that averaged around 3.5 ug. Where healthy donors were concerned, CD4+ cells averaged about 10 million reads. Whole-study findings and limits: No significant patient-versus-control difference appeared in CD8+ Simpson's diversity.

Profiles of TCR beta VDJ and CDR3 were generated from a genomic DNA template. One entry per CDR3 protein results from TCRdb running MiXCR on the reads. The data show 350,000 to 450,000 distinct CDR3 sequences, roughly 68% seen once. Trimming stripped 2 bases from V and 0 bases from J, with 5 bases between. The CDR3 length is 14 residues. The germline V gene has CDR1 SGDLS and CDR2 YYNGEE. At least ten counts were recorded for this clonotype. Its specificity is unknown. The TCR was taken from a human donor in good health, serving as a control. Sample: sorted CD4+, CD8+, or CD8+CD57+ T cells (not recorded which) from PBMCs. The chain couples TRBV9 to TRBJ1-4; D remains unclear. The CDR3 nucleotides read TGTGCCAGCAGCGTCCAGGCAACTAATGAAAAACTGTTTTTT. This encodes CASSVQATNEKLFF.